These 6 T cell receptor beta chains came from one sample sequenced in a study of CD8+ T cells in alopecia areata. The treatment here: oral pan-JAK inhibitor, 5-10 mg twice daily. cDNA prepared by RNA extraction and subsequent reverse transcription served as the template for sequencing. The method was immunoSEQ multiplex PCR; TCRdb's version includes in-frame clones alone and lacks a portion of them. This table has about 190,000 clones, 64% appearing once. The starting material was CD4+ T cells sorted from blood, obtained between weeks 49 and 50, from a patient treated with tofacitinib. Receptors were obtained from a human donor with alopecia areata.

This clone showed up just a few times. Additional DNA sequences in this sample encode the identical CDR3. The V gene is TRBV5-1, the J gene TRBJ2-1; perhaps TRBD2 as D (5 bases). Trimming left V 0 bases short and J 4 bases short, with 8 bases between. This CDR3 is built from 14 residues. Germline-derived CDR1 and CDR2 are SGHRS and YFSETQ. CDR3: CASSLAGVYNEQFF. CDR3 DNA: TGCGCCAGCAGCTTGGCCGGGGTTTACAATGAGCAGTTCTTC.

This rearrangement joins TRBV5-1 to TRBJ1-1; 7 positions agree with TRBD1. The trim removed 5 bases at V and 5 bases at J, leaving 6 bases unmatched. Germline CDR1 SGHRS, CDR2 YFSETQ. The CDR3 totals 13 residues. Written as DNA, the CDR3 is TGCGCCAGCAGTCCTGACAGGGCGACTGAAGCTTTCTTT. It specifies CASSPDRATEAFF.

In its sample, this clone was seen once. The V and J genes are TRBV30 and TRBJ1-1; D is unclear. CDR1 GTSNPN and CDR2 SVGIG come from the germline V gene (reference sequence). CDR3 size: 13 residues. V was shortened by 1 base and J by 0 bases, with 6 bases between the two germline ends. CDR3 bases: TGTGCCTGGAGTGAGGGCATGAACACTGAAGCTTTCTTT. Its translation: CAWSEGMNTEAFF.

This clone was observed a handful of times. Other DNA sequences of this sample code for an identical CDR3. The J gene is TRBJ2-3, the V gene TRBV29-1, with TRBD2 as a possible D gene (5 bases). Trimming shortened V by 6 bases and J by 0 bases, and 13 bases separated the two germline ends. CDR1 and CDR2 from the germline V gene are SQVTM and ANQGSEA. This CDR3 has 14 residues. The chain's CDR3 is CSVNTGSSTDTQYF. The DNA of the CDR3 is TGCAGCGTGAATACGGGGTCTAGCACAGATACGCAGTATTTT.

This clone has only a few counts. V usage is TRBV11-1 and J usage is TRBJ1-1; D might be TRBD1 (5 bases). Trimming took 5 bases from V and 6 from J, leaving 16 bases between them. Germline assignment: CDR1 SGHAT and CDR2 FQDESV (reference sequence). The CDR3 is 14 amino acids. The CDR3 DNA follows: TGTGCCAGCAGCCTGGGACCGCGTTCGGCTGAAGCTTTCTTT. Translation: CASSLGPRSAEAFF.

There are a few counts of this clone. The J gene is TRBJ2-1, the V gene TRBV15, with 8 bases lining up with TRBD2. V lost 8 bases and J lost 1; bases outside the gene matches: 7. The germline V gene encodes CDR1 LNHNV and CDR2 YYDKDF (reference sequence). The CDR3 runs to 15 residues. This chain's CDR3 is CATVFAGGSYNEQFF. The DNA of the CDR3 is TGTGCCACCGTTTTCGCGGGGGGATCCTACAATGAGCAGTTCTTC.